The 24 T cell receptor beta chains in this list originate from one sample, sequenced in a study of shared clonotypes between healthy human individuals. Profiled with immunoSEQ multiplex PCR; TCRdb holds only in-frame clones, not every one. Among under 1,900,000 clones, approximately 98.5% were seen once, and the ten largest hold about 0.35%. Sequences were obtained from naive CD4+ T cells sorted from blood. The subset denotes: CD45RA+ positively selected. The receptors were gathered from a man aged 25-45 years in good health.

The chain links TRBV6-5 to TRBJ2-2; D is ambiguous. In germline, CDR1 is MNHEY, CDR2 SVGAGI. Trimming removed 5 bases from V and 6 bases from J, with 4 bases in between. The CDR3 extends over 11 amino acids. For the CDR3, the DNA is TGTGCCAGCAGTATAGCCGGGGAGCTGTTTTTT. Its protein is CASSIAGELFF.

The chain has TRBV5-1 and TRBJ1-5, with TRBD1 matching 12 bases. Germline trimming cut 4 bases from V and 5 bases from J; bases unmatched to any gene: 4. CDR1 SGHRS and CDR2 YFSETQ come from the germline V gene. The CDR3 extends over 15 amino acids. The CDR3 DNA reads as TGCGCCAGCAGCACTGGGACAGGGGGCGATCAGCCCCAGCATTTT. Residues: CASSTGTGGDQPQHF.

V usage is TRBV28 and J usage is TRBJ2-5; possible D gene TRBD1, 5 bases. From germline, CDR1 is MDHEN and CDR2 SYDVKM. The CDR3 extends over 17 amino acids. V gave up 1 base and J gave up 1 base, with 16 bases separating them. As DNA, the CDR3 is TGTGCCAGCAGTTTATTCACTCAGGCGACAGCCCAAGAGACCCAGTACTTC. Protein product: CASSLFTQATAQETQYF.

Points on this clone: Other DNA sequences from this sample encode an identical CDR3 as well. The chain joins TRBV2 to TRBJ1-5; no clear D. Trimming pared 4 bases from V and 2 bases from J, leaving 6 bases between. The V gene's germline CDR1 is SNHLY and CDR2 FYNNEI. This CDR3 region has 13 residues. The CDR3 here is CASSATGNQPQHF. In DNA form, the CDR3 reads TGTGCCAGCAGTGCGACTGGCAATCAGCCCCAGCATTTT.

The chain recombines TRBV18 with TRBJ2-2; 7 bases are shared with TRBD1. Trimming cost V 6 bases and J 0 bases; bases outside gene matches: 7. Germline assignment: CDR1 KGHSH and CDR2 LQKENI. There are 16 residues in the CDR3. CDR3 amino acids: CASSITGASNTGELFF. For the CDR3, the DNA is TGTGCCAGCTCGATAACAGGGGCGTCGAACACCGGGGAGCTGTTTTTT.

The CDR3 DNA sequence: TGTGCCAGCAGCTATCTCCGGGCGGCCCCGGGCCGTCAGACCGGGGAGCTGTTTTTT. Translation: CASSYLRAAPGRQTGELFF. The chain links TRBV27 to TRBJ2-2, with unresolved D. V was cut by 6 bases and J by 5 bases, with 28 bases left in between. The CDR3 consists of 19 residues. Germline V gene lookup returns CDR1 MNHEY and CDR2 SMNVEV (reference sequence).

This rearrangement joins TRBV13 to TRBJ1-4, with D tentatively TRBD1 (5 bases). The V end was cut by 4 bases, the J end by 8 bases, with 17 bases between. This CDR3 has 15 amino acids. Per germline, CDR1 PRHDT and CDR2 FYEKMQ (reference sequence). The CDR3 is CASSYPGDAQEKLFF. Here the CDR3 DNA reads TGTGCCAGCAGCTACCCGGGGGACGCTCAGGAAAAACTGTTTTTT. Based on the CDR3 plus reference TRBV13 and TRBJ1-4, the full variable domain is AAGVIQSPRHLIKEKRETATLKCYPIPRHDTVYWYQQGPGQDPQFLISFYEKMQSDKGSIPDRFSAQQFSDYHSELNMSSLELGDSALYFCASSYPGDAQEKLFFGSGTQLSVL.

The V call is TRBV10-3, the J call TRBJ2-7; TRBD1 matches 7 bases. This CDR3 comprises 15 residues. Germline loops: CDR1 ENHRY, CDR2 SYGVKD. Germline trimming cut 0 bases from V and 6 bases from J; bases unmatched to any gene: 8. The CDR3: CAISESYRQGGEQYF. CDR3 bases: TGTGCCATCAGTGAGTCATACCGACAGGGCGGCGAGCAGTACTTC.

V is TRBV7-9 and J is TRBJ2-1, with 10 bases identical to TRBD2. Germline V gene sequence: CDR1 SEHNR, CDR2 FQNEAQ (reference sequence). The V segment lost 4 bases and the J segment 5 bases; nucleotides outside the gene matches: 11. This CDR3 is 17 amino acids long. As DNA, the CDR3 is TGTGCCAGCAGCTCCAGCCTGGGACTAGCGCCCAACAATGAGCAGTTCTTC. It codes for CASSSSLGLAPNNEQFF.

Here the CDR3 reads CASSKPQTYEQYF. CDR3 DNA: TGCGCCAGCAGTAAGCCCCAAACCTACGAGCAGTACTTC. The chain employs TRBV23-1 and TRBJ2-7, with D unresolved. TRBV23-1 is reported as an ORF; its role is uncertain. This CDR3 spans 13 amino acids. The ends were cut back, 5 bases at V and 2 bases at J, with 10 bases in the middle.

This clone was detected only once. This chain joins TRBV6-5 and TRBJ2-5; D gene ambiguous. Trimming removed 0 bases from V and 5 bases from J, with 10 bases in between. The CDR3 extends over 14 amino acids. Germline V lookup: CDR1 MNHEY, CDR2 SVGAGI. The CDR3 nucleotides read TGTGCCAGCAGTTACTCGGGCTTGGGGGAGACCCAGTACTTC. Translated: CASSYSGLGETQYF.

V gene TRBV5-1 combines with J gene TRBJ2-1; 7 nucleotides align to TRBD1. Germline CDR1 is SGHRS and CDR2 is YFSETQ. This CDR3 has 14 residues. Unmatched junction bases numbered 8, after V lost 5 bases and J lost 6 bases. This CDR3 reads CASSLDRLGNEQFF. The DNA for the CDR3 is TGCGCCAGCAGTCTGGACAGGTTGGGCAATGAGCAGTTCTTC. Full variable domain (rest looked up from reference TRBV5-1 and TRBJ2-1): KAGVTQTPRYLIKTRGQQVTLSCSPISGHRSVSWYQQTPGQGLQFLFEYFSETQRNKGNFPGRFSGRQFSNSRSEMNVSTLELGDSALYLCASSLDRLGNEQFFGPGTRLTVL.

CDR3 residues: CAIRDPTYNEQFF. As DNA, the CDR3 is TGTGCCATCCGGGACCCAACCTACAATGAGCAGTTCTTC. The chain has TRBV10-3 and TRBJ2-1, with D perhaps matching TRBD1 or TRBD2 (5 bases each). The CDR3 runs 13 residues. V dropped 8 bases and J dropped 2 bases, with 10 bases sitting between them. CDR1 and CDR2 (germline): ENHRY, SYGVKD.

J is TRBJ2-1 and V is TRBV28; 10 bases are a match to TRBD2. The CDR3 has 17 residues. Germline loops: CDR1 MDHEN, CDR2 SYDVKM. Trimming removed 2 bases from V and 6 bases from J; junction bases left unmatched: 10. CDR3 in amino acids: CASSLRRGLALGNEQFF. The CDR3 nucleotides read TGTGCCAGCAGTTTAAGACGGGGACTAGCGTTGGGCAATGAGCAGTTCTTC.

Here the CDR3 DNA reads TGTGCCAGCCGCCCGACAGGGGGTGAGGTTGGCTACACCTTC. This gives the protein CASRPTGGEVGYTF. V gene TRBV5-5 combines with J gene TRBJ1-2; 9 bases fit TRBD1. The germline V gene encodes CDR1 SGHKS and CDR2 YYEKEE (reference sequence). Trimming at V came to 7 bases and at J to 7 bases, leaving 11 bases not matched to a gene. This CDR3 spans 14 amino acids. Based on the CDR3 plus reference TRBV5-5 and TRBJ1-2, the full variable domain is DAGVTQSPTHLIKTRGQQVTLRCSPISGHKSVSWYQQVLGQGPQFIFQYYEKEERGRGNFPDRFSARQFPNYSSELNVNALLLGDSALYLCASRPTGGEVGYTFGSGTRLTVV.

This chain joins TRBV19 and TRBJ1-5, with 9 bases fitting TRBD1. The CDR3 has 15 residues. V lost 4 bases, J lost 3 bases, and 4 bases stayed unmatched. CDR1 LNHDA and CDR2 SQIVND come from the germline V gene (reference sequence). CDR3 bases: TGTGCCAGTAGTACGGGACAGGGATACAATCAGCCCCAGCATTTT. Translated, it gives CASSTGQGYNQPQHF.

The V call is TRBV11-2, the J call TRBJ2-3; 9 nucleotides line up with TRBD2. The CDR3 contains 16 residues. Germline V CDR1 and CDR2: SGHAT, FQNNGV. The ends lost 1 base at V and 7 bases at J; junction bases unmatched: 9. CDR3 nucleotides: TGTGCCAGCAGCTTAGGTATTAGCGGGAGTGAGAATACGCAGTATTTT. Its translation is CASSLGISGSENTQYF.

The chain links TRBV18 to TRBJ2-2, with 11 positions matching TRBD1. Germline V gene lookup returns CDR1 KGHSH and CDR2 LQKENI. This CDR3 is built from 15 residues. V dropped 6 bases and J dropped 4; count of bases not matched to a gene: 4. CDR3 sequence: CASSLDRGPTGELFF. CDR3 DNA: TGTGCCAGCTCCCTGGACAGGGGGCCCACCGGGGAGCTGTTTTTT.

The chain is built from TRBV19 and TRBJ2-7; TRBD2 agrees at 7 bases. This CDR3 has 15 amino acids. V shed 5 bases and J 3 bases; nucleotides not matched to a gene: 10. Germline V lookup: CDR1 LNHDA, CDR2 SQIVND (reference sequence). The CDR3 DNA sequence: TGTGCCAGTAGTCTCCAGCGGGGCGGGATCTACGAGCAGTACTTC. It is translated as CASSLQRGGIYEQYF.

CDR3 protein: CASSKGLDTQYF. The CDR3 coding sequence is TGTGCCAGCAGCAAGGGACTAGATACGCAGTATTTT. J is TRBJ2-3 and V is TRBV7-3, with D possibly matching TRBD2 (6 bases). CDR3 length: 12 residues. V was trimmed by 5 bases and J by 5 bases, leaving 8 bases between them. Looked up from germline, CDR1 is SGHTA and CDR2 is FQGTGA.

The J gene is TRBJ2-6, the V gene TRBV11-1; D possibly corresponds to TRBD1 (5 bases). The germline gives CDR1 SGHAT, CDR2 FQDESV (reference sequence). The CDR3 sequence is 14 residues long. V shed 5 bases and J shed 13 bases, with 18 bases lying between them. In nucleotides, the CDR3 is TGTGCCAGCAGCGACAGCGTCGCCAGTCGAGTCCTGACTTTC. Translated: CASSDSVASRVLTF.

The CDR3, as DNA: TGTGCCAGCAGTGAAGGACAGGCTGAAAAACTGTTTTTT. Translated: CASSEGQAEKLFF. The V and J genes are TRBV6-1 and TRBJ1-4; possible D gene TRBD1, 6 bases. With 1 base removed from V and 7 bases from J, the gap between germline ends came to 7 bases. Germline values: CDR1 MNHNS, CDR2 SASEGT. CDR3 length equals 13 residues.

This sequence joins TRBV18 and TRBJ1-5, with 11 bases fitting TRBD1. Trimming removed 4 bases from V and 0 bases from J; junction bases left unmatched: 11. The CDR3 length is 19 residues. Germline CDR1 is KGHSH and CDR2 is LQKENI. The CDR3 here is CASSQLGQGAFYSNQPQHF. The CDR3 region has the DNA TGTGCCAGCTCACAGTTAGGACAGGGGGCGTTTTATAGCAATCAGCCCCAGCATTTT. Drawing the rest from reference TRBV18 and TRBJ1-5, the complete variable domain is NAGVMQNPRHLVRRRGQEARLRCSPMKGHSHVYWYRQLPEEGLKFMVYLQKENIIDESGMPKERFSAEFPKEGPSILRIQQVVRGDSAAYFCASSQLGQGAFYSNQPQHFGDGTRLSIL.

Remarks on this clone: The same CDR3 can be traced to other DNA sequences in this sample. The chain combines TRBV7-9 with TRBJ2-1; the D is unclear. The CDR3 has 10 residues. Per the germline V gene, CDR1 is SEHNR and CDR2 is FQNEAQ (reference sequence). Trimming removed 7 bases at V and 9 bases at J, with 7 bases between. This CDR3 reads CASTPIEQFF. DNA of the CDR3: TGTGCCAGCACTCCTATTGAGCAGTTCTTC. The whole variable domain, remainder taken from reference TRBV7-9 and TRBJ2-1, is DTGVSQNPRHKITKRGQNVTFRCDPISEHNRLYWYRQTLGQGPEFLTYFQNEAQLEKSRLLSDRFSAERPKGSFSTLEIQRTEQGDSAMYLCASTPIEQFFGPGTRLTVL.